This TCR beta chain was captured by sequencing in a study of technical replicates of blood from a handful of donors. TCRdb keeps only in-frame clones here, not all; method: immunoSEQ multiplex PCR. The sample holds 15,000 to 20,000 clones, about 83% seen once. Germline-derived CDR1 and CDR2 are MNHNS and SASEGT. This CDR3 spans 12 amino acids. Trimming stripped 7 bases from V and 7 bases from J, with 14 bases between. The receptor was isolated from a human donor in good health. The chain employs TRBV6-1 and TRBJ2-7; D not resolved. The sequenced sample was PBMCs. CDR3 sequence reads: CASTPSVREQYF. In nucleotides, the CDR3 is TGTGCCAGCACTCCCTCAGTGAGGGAGCAGTACTTC.